The sequence of this T cell receptor (beta chain) was determined in a study of glioma-infiltrating T cells after dendritic cell vaccination (dated by TCRdb to the mid-2010s). Regarding the complete study: Of the roughly 15 glioblastoma patients in the cohort, all drawn from Phase I and II dendritic cell vaccination trials, 9 were newly diagnosed and 6 had recurrent disease. Between the early 2000s and the early 2010s, patients were given autologous tumor lysate-pulsed dendritic cell vaccination. The vaccine was prepared from monocyte-derived dendritic cells that were cultured for seven days with IL-4 and GM-CSF and then pulsed overnight with autologous tumor lysate. Patients received three intradermal dendritic cell vaccine injections at biweekly intervals in the arm below the axilla. Deep sequencing of TCR beta CDR3 regions was used to quantify tumor-infiltrating lymphocyte content and compare tumor and blood repertoires in dendritic cell-vaccinated glioblastoma patients. Survival after dendritic cell vaccination was correlated with TCR sequencing metrics, such as TIL content and the overlap between tumor and blood repertoires.

For this clone: The antigen it recognizes is unknown. No qualities accompany the bases; no much larger clone lies one base away.

The full study reports these points: The cohort was small and heterogeneous, and full blood and tumor sets were available for few patients, with initial-recurrent tumor pairs available for even fewer patients. After dendritic cell vaccination, a higher estimated pretreatment TIL content predicted longer time to progression and overall survival. TCR clonality showed no direct relationship with survival, which suggests that a diverse polyclonal response may matter. The TCR overlap response model with three groups was called speculative and said to need prospective validation.

The immunoSEQ assay amplified TCRB CDR3 regions from around 2.1 micrograms of genomic DNA, or from all available DNA when less than that amount was available. For multiplex PCR, 60 forward primers for TCR V beta segments and 13 reverse primers for J beta segments were used. To estimate reads per starting template, synthetic control templates were spiked into each sample at limiting dilution. Sequencing produced 87 bp reads on the Illumina HiSeq System. The original methods were these. PCR and sequencing errors were removed by a nearest neighbor algorithm that merged closely related sequences. TCR overlap was defined as the percentage of unique tumor TCR beta sequences that were also present in the same patient's peripheral blood. TCRdb obtained this table from immuneACCESS and retained in-frame rearrangements with V and J assigned. These tables miss some clones; where compared with another copy, unresolved V genes account for less than half of the shortfall, and the remainder is unexplained. The DNA gave D and trimming, while V, J and clone size come from that table. This sample gives approximately 85,000 clones in total; approximately 81% of them show up just once. Together, the top ten hold 7.5% to 8.5% of the sample.

Read against the paper, the sample's time point label means: after dendritic cell vaccination, including at tumor progression/relapse. Patients were selected on the basis of adequate residual fresh-frozen tumor tissue and more than two years of available survival data. Although molecular status otherwise differed among the glioblastoma patients, no patient had an isocitrate dehydrogenase mutation. PBMC collection took place before vaccination, two weeks after the third vaccination, and at tumor progression if progression occurred. Genomic DNA was extracted with the Qiagen DNeasy Blood extraction Kit. Spanning cysteine to phenylalanine, the CDR3 consists of 15 amino acids. Only the CDR3 portion is preserved as DNA: 45 bases, with reading frame beginning at the first base. From a lookup of the germline V gene, CDR1 and CDR2 are MDHEN and SYDVKM. After removal of 11 bases from V and 3 bases from J, the junction retains 14 bases not matched to a gene.

This chain is built from TRBV28 and TRBJ2-7, and TRBD2 aligns with 9 junction nucleotides. Here the sequenced sample was blood, taken after dendritic cell vaccination. The clonotype comes from a human donor with glioblastoma. The DNA reads TGTGCCGGATCTACGGAAGCGGGAGGCCTCTACGAGCAGTACTTC. Its coded protein is CAGSTEAGGLYEQYF.